Following are 3 T cell receptor beta chains from one sample sequenced in a study of cytomegalovirus exposure and HLA in healthy donors. 13 Jbeta primers and 60 Vbeta primers were used for the PCR. Using immunoSEQ multiplex PCR, the repertoire was profiled, and TCRdb retains in-frame clones only, with some absent. This sample carries roughly 81,000 clones, 60% to 80% of them seen once, and the ten largest clones take under 2.5%. The sample consisted of PBMCs. The receptors derive from a boy between 10 and 17 years old in good health and CMV-seronegative.

This clone was recorded only once. The chain has TRBV29-1 and TRBJ2-1, with D maybe TRBD1 (6 bases). The CDR3 is made up of 12 amino acids. The V gene's germline CDR1 is SQVTM and CDR2 ANQGSEA. With 7 bases removed from V and 3 bases from J, the gap between germline ends came to 10 bases. CDR3 sequence reads: CSAPTGYNEQFF. The CDR3, as DNA: TGCAGCGCCCCGACAGGCTACAATGAGCAGTTCTTC.

This clone was counted only a few times. The V call is TRBV5-8, the J call TRBJ1-4; D is uncertain. Germline lookup yields CDR1 SGHTS and CDR2 YDEGEE. The CDR3 extends over 15 amino acids. V dropped 0 bases and J dropped 8 bases, with 14 bases sitting between them. The CDR3 DNA reads as TGTGCCAGCAGCTTGGGGATTGAAGGAGGAGAAAAACTGTTTTTT. Its translation is CASSLGIEGGEKLFF.

The chain links TRBV9 to TRBJ1-2; tentative D call: TRBD1 (5 bases). Germline V gives CDR1 SGDLS, CDR2 YYNGEE. The CDR3 length is 14 residues. V lost 4 bases and J lost 5, with 15 bases in between. CDR3 sequence (DNA): TGTGCCAGCAGCCTTGAGGGGCGGGGGTATGGCTACACCTTC. This encodes CASSLEGRGYGYTF.